This TCR beta chain was captured by sequencing in a study of T cells in Graves' hyperthyroidism and ophthalmopathy. Whole-study findings and limits: Ophthalmopathy cases were set apart from stable hyperthyroidism by a 13 V-J model.

Amplification of TCR beta CDR3 regions was performed using RNA transcripts as template. A set of HTBI primers served as the primers for a first-round RT-PCR of the TCR CDR3. From the multiplex PCR reads, TCRdb called clonotypes with MiXCR, one entry per CDR3 protein. The repertoire consists of under 400,000 distinct CDR3 sequences, with around 17% occurring once and the leading ten covering roughly 33%. The V gene end was trimmed by 1 base and the J gene end by 4 bases; junction bases not matched to a gene: 0. Per germline, CDR1 SGHAT and CDR2 FQNNGV. The CDR3 spans 15 residues. The table lists this clonotype with many counts. Its antigen remains unknown.

V gene TRBV11-2 combines with J gene TRBJ2-2; 10 bases fit TRBD2. Sequencing used blood. The TCR comes from a man aged 30 to 45 with Graves' hyperthyroidism. Written as DNA, the CDR3 is TGTGCCAGCAGCTTAGGACTAGCGGGCACCGGGGAGCTGTTTTTT. It translates to CASSLGLAGTGELFF.